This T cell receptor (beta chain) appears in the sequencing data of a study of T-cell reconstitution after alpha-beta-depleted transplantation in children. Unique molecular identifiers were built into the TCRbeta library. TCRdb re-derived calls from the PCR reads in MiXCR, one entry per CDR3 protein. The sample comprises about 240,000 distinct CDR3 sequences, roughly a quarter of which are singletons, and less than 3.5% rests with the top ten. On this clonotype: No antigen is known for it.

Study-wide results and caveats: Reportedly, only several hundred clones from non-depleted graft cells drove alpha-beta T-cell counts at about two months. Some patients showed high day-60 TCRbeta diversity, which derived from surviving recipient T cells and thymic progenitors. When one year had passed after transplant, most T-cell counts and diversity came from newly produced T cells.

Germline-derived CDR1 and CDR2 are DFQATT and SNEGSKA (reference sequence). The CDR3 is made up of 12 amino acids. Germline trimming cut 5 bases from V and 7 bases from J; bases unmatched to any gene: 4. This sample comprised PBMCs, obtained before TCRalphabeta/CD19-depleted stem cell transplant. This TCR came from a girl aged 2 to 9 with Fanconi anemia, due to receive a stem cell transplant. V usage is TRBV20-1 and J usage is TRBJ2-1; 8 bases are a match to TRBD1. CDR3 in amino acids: CSAPDRGNEQFF. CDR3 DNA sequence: TGCAGTGCTCCCGACAGGGGAAATGAGCAGTTCTTC.